These 22 T cell receptor beta chains were all obtained from the same sample, sequenced in a study of neurological immune-mediated disorders. TCRdb fed the 5' RACE reads into MiXCR, producing one record per CDR3 protein. The sample consists of tens of thousands of distinct CDR3 sequences, more than 9.5% of them appearing once. Sequenced: PBMCs. The receptors originated from a man aged 60 to 69 in good health.

This clonotype was detected ten times or more. The V and J genes are TRBV6-2 or TRBV6-3 and TRBJ1-5; a possible D gene is TRBD1 (5 bases). Trimming removed 2 bases from V and 6 bases from J, with 8 bases in between. Germline V lookup: CDR1 MNHEY, CDR2 SVGEGT. The CDR3 spans 13 residues. The CDR3 DNA reads TGTGCCAGCAGTTACAAGGGGTCTCAGCCCCAGCATTTT. Amino acids: CASSYKGSQPQHF.

Points on this clonotype: A read error may explain this, as a much larger clone is one base away. This chain uses TRBV7-2 with TRBJ2-7, with TRBD2 as a possible D gene (5 bases). The germline CDR1 and CDR2 sequences are SGHTA and FQGNSA. V was pared by 3 bases and J by 3 bases, with 18 bases between. The CDR3 totals 16 residues. The CDR3, as DNA: TGTGCCAGCAGCTTCCCCCGGGGAAGCCTTATCTACGAGCAGTACTTC. Translation: CASSFPRGSLIYEQYF.

Many counts were recorded for this clonotype. V and J are TRBV20-1 and TRBJ2-3, with TRBD2 identical over 10 bases. CDR1 DFQATT and CDR2 SNEGSKA come from the germline V gene (reference sequence). The CDR3 sequence is 15 residues long. V lost 5 bases and J lost 1; bases outside the gene matches: 6. CDR3 region: CSAGTTSGGTDTQYF. The CDR3 nucleotides are TGCAGTGCTGGCACCACTAGCGGGGGCACAGATACGCAGTATTTT.

Ten or more counts support this clonotype. The chain combines TRBV5-1 with TRBJ2-2; no clear D gene. The CDR3 has 17 amino acids. In germline, CDR1 is SGHRS, CDR2 YFSETQ. Trimming shortened V by 0 bases and J by 4 bases, and 16 bases separated the two germline ends. The CDR3 loop reads CASSLEPRPGGTGELFF. The CDR3 nucleotides are TGCGCCAGCAGCTTGGAACCCCGCCCAGGCGGCACCGGGGAGCTGTTTTTT.

Many counts were recorded for this clonotype. CDR3 sequence reads: CASSLEGDRDSSYEQYF. The CDR3 DNA reads TGTGCCAGCAGCTTAGAAGGAGACAGGGACAGCTCCTACGAGCAGTACTTC. The rearrangement links TRBV7-8 to TRBJ2-7; 7 nucleotides agree with TRBD1. The length of the CDR3 is 17 residues. The germline V gene has CDR1 SGHVS and CDR2 FQNEAQ. Unmatched junction bases numbered 9, after V lost 1 base and J lost 0 bases.

This clonotype was observed many times. The chain joins TRBV9 to TRBJ2-2, with D possibly matching TRBD1 (5 bases). Germline lookup yields CDR1 SGDLS and CDR2 YYNGEE. Trimming pared 4 bases from V and 0 bases from J, leaving 16 bases between. CDR3 size: 17 residues. As DNA, the CDR3 is TGTGCCAGCAGCCCCCATCCCCAGGGCGCGAACACCGGGGAGCTGTTTTTT. Translation: CASSPHPQGANTGELFF.

This clonotype was recorded many times. The V call is TRBV6-2 or TRBV6-3, the J call TRBJ2-7, with D tentatively TRBD2 (5 bases). Germline CDR1 and CDR2: MNHEY and SVGEGT. The V end lost 6 bases, the J end lost 1 base, and 13 bases lay between the germline ends. This CDR3 comprises 14 residues. CDR3: CASRDSGVSYEQYF. CDR3 DNA: TGTGCCAGCAGGGACTCCGGGGTATCCTACGAGCAGTACTTC.

In this sample, this clonotype turned up many times. This chain uses TRBV7-2 with TRBJ2-3; a possible D gene is TRBD2 (6 bases). V was trimmed by 3 bases and J by 0 bases, leaving 13 bases between them. CDR3 size: 16 residues. Per germline, CDR1 SGHTA and CDR2 FQGNSA. The CDR3 here is CASSLGRWSSTDTQYF. CDR3 DNA: TGTGCCAGCAGCTTGGGGAGGTGGTCCAGCACAGATACGCAGTATTTT. The whole variable domain, filled in from reference TRBV7-2 and TRBJ2-3, reads GAGVSQSPSNKVTEKGKDVELRCDPISGHTALYWYRQSLGQGLEFLIYFQGNSAPDKSGLPSDRFSAERTGGSVSTLTIQRTQQEDSAVYLCASSLGRWSSTDTQYFGPGTRLTVL.

This clonotype was observed many times. The chain couples TRBV6-2 or TRBV6-3 to TRBJ2-4; the D gene is possibly TRBD2 (6 bases). The germline gives CDR1 MNHEY, CDR2 SVGEGT. Trimming stripped 8 bases from V and 0 bases from J, with 14 bases between. The CDR3 is 15 amino acids. CDR3 nucleotide sequence: TGTGCCAGCGCGGGAAGAGGGCAAGCCAAAAACATTCAGTACTTC. Translation gives CASAGRGQAKNIQYF.

This clonotype was counted at least ten times. The chain links TRBV30 to TRBJ1-2; D unresolved. The CDR3 runs to 11 residues. V lost 3 bases to trimming and J lost 2 bases, with 4 bases between them. Looked up from germline, CDR1 is GTSNPN and CDR2 is SVGIG (reference sequence). Here the CDR3 reads CAWSGNYGYTF. The CDR3 DNA reads as TGTGCCTGGAGCGGGAACTATGGCTACACCTTC.

This clonotype was seen a handful of times. The CDR3 DNA sequence: TGTGCCATCAGCGAAAACACAGATACGCAGTATTTT. It specifies CAISENTDTQYF. This chain joins TRBV10-3 and TRBJ2-3, with D unclear. From germline, CDR1 is ENHRY and CDR2 SYGVKD. CDR3 length equals 12 residues. V lost 6 bases, J lost 2 bases, and 6 bases lay in between.

The gene calls are TRBV9 and TRBJ2-1; possibly TRBD2 for D (5 bases). CDR1 and CDR2 (germline): SGDLS, YYNGEE. Trimming shortened V by 3 bases and J by 0 bases, and 16 bases separated the two germline ends. This CDR3 contains 17 residues. The CDR3 DNA follows: TGTGCCAGCAGCGCACCGGAGGTGGGAAGCTCCTACAATGAGCAGTTCTTC. Translation: CASSAPEVGSSYNEQFF.

To note about this clonotype: Possible read error: a much larger clone is one base away. This chain joins TRBV5-5 and TRBJ2-2; D is perhaps TRBD1 or TRBD2 (5 bases each). The length of the CDR3 is 13 residues. Germline assignment: CDR1 SGHKS and CDR2 YYEKEE (reference sequence). DNA of the CDR3: TGTGCCAGCAGCTTATCGCCCACCGGGGACCTGTTTTTT. Translation gives CASSLSPTGDLFF.

V is TRBV5-6 and J is TRBJ2-7, with D hard to call. Per the germline V gene, CDR1 is SGHDT and CDR2 is YYEEEE. Trimming cost V 4 bases and J 1 base, with 12 bases left between them. CDR3 size: 14 residues. The DNA for the CDR3 is TGTGCCAGCAGCCGCGTCGGACCTTCCTACGAGCAGTACTTC. Its protein is CASSRVGPSYEQYF.

The table lists this clonotype with many counts. This sequence joins TRBV5-1 and TRBJ2-7, with 9 nucleotides matching TRBD2. The J segment lost 1 base and the V segment lost 5 bases, leaving 4 bases of the junction unmatched. Germline V gene lookup returns CDR1 SGHRS and CDR2 YFSETQ. This CDR3 contains 14 residues. CDR3 nucleotides: TGCGCCAGCAGAAGAGGACTAGCGTCCTACGAGCAGTACTTC. Its translation: CASRRGLASYEQYF.

This clonotype was seen many times. The chain couples TRBV20-1 to TRBJ1-1; no firm D call. CDR1 and CDR2 (germline): DFQATT, SNEGSKA (reference sequence). The V and J ends lost 0 bases and 0 bases respectively, with 5 bases between them. This CDR3 region has 13 residues. The CDR3 protein is CSARDGVNTEAFF. The CDR3 DNA reads TGCAGTGCTAGAGATGGAGTGAACACTGAAGCTTTCTTT.

This clonotype appeared many times. This rearrangement joins TRBV12-3 or TRBV12-4 to TRBJ1-4; TRBD1 might be the D (5 bases). The CDR3 sequence is 17 residues long. Trimming removed 0 bases from V and 0 bases from J, with 11 bases in between. The CDR3: CASSLAPRAATNEKLFF. Here the CDR3 DNA reads TGTGCCAGCAGTTTAGCGCCCAGGGCTGCAACTAATGAAAAACTGTTTTTT.

This clonotype was seen many times. This chain connects TRBV20-1 to TRBJ2-1, with 7 bases identical to TRBD1. V shed 6 bases and J 4 bases; nucleotides not matched to a gene: 6. The CDR3 has 13 amino acids. CDR1 and CDR2 from the germline V gene are DFQATT and SNEGSKA (reference sequence). CDR3 sequence reads: CSAVRDSYNEQFF. The CDR3 nucleotides are TGCAGTGCCGTCCGGGACAGTTACAATGAGCAGTTCTTC.

This clonotype was found a few times. V usage is TRBV4-1 and J usage is TRBJ2-1; TRBD2 agrees at 7 bases. From germline, CDR1 is MGHRA and CDR2 YSYEKL. The CDR3 loop spans 15 amino acids. V shed 0 bases and J 3 bases; nucleotides not matched to a gene: 2. CDR3 coding DNA: TGCGCCAGCAGCCAAGATGGGGGGGACTACAATGAGCAGTTCTTC. Protein sequence: CASSQDGGDYNEQFF.

This clonotype was seen ten or more times. This chain joins TRBV14 and TRBJ1-1; weak D call: TRBD1 (6 bases). From germline, CDR1 is SGHDN and CDR2 FVKESK. The CDR3 has 13 amino acids. Trimming took 3 bases from V and 6 from J, leaving 11 bases between them. CDR3 DNA: TGTGCCAGCAGCCACATAGGGGGGGCTGAAGCTTTCTTT. It yields the protein CASSHIGGAEAFF.

The sample holds many counts of this clonotype. The CDR3 protein is CASSSDVNSYEQYF. CDR3 in DNA: TGTGCCAGCAGCTCCGACGTTAACTCCTACGAGCAGTACTTC. This chain uses TRBV7-8 with TRBJ2-7; D remains unclear. The CDR3 spans 14 residues. Between the trimmed V and J ends, which lost 4 bases and 0 bases, there was a span of 10 bases. Germline-derived CDR1 and CDR2 are SGHVS and FQNEAQ.

This clonotype was observed many times. This sequence joins TRBV11-2 and TRBJ2-7; the D is unclear. Germline V gene sequence: CDR1 SGHAT, CDR2 FQNNGV. V lost 5 bases, J lost 4 bases, and 15 bases lay in between. CDR3 size: 14 residues. DNA of the CDR3: TGTGCCAGCAGCCCTACTCCCAGGAAGTACGAGCAGTACTTC. It specifies CASSPTPRKYEQYF.